The 6 T cell receptor beta chains below were found in one sample sequenced in a study of CD8 T cells in ankylosing spondylitis. One entry per CDR3 protein, called by TCRdb with MiXCR from the 5' RACE reads. The sample includes approximately 220,000 distinct CDR3 sequences, about a quarter of them seen just once. Sequencing used blood, either unsorted or a sorted T cell fraction (not recorded which). These receptors were collected from a male donor with ankylosing spondylitis or in good health (not recorded which).

This clonotype was counted between two and nine times. The chain is built from TRBV6-1 and TRBJ1-5; D unclear. Per the germline V gene, CDR1 is MNHNS and CDR2 is SASEGT. The CDR3 covers 16 residues. V lost 3 bases, J lost 0 bases, and 12 bases lay in between. The CDR3 nucleotides are TGTGCCAGCAGTGAGGCGATATATAGTAGCAATCAGCCCCAGCATTTT. Amino acid sequence: CASSEAIYSSNQPQHF.

The table lists this clonotype with many counts. The genes are TRBV5-1 and TRBJ2-3; no reliable D call. V was trimmed by 0 bases and J by 0 bases, leaving 8 bases between them. The CDR3 runs to 15 residues. CDR1 and CDR2 from the germline V gene are SGHRS and YFSETQ. The CDR3 DNA is TGCGCCAGCAGCTTGGCCGCCGGAAGCACAGATACGCAGTATTTT. The encoded protein is CASSLAAGSTDTQYF.

In this sample, this clonotype turned up many times. V is TRBV30 and J is TRBJ2-1, with 16 bases lining up with TRBD2. The CDR3 covers 18 residues. Germline CDR1 GTSNPN, CDR2 SVGIG (reference sequence). V gave up 3 bases and J gave up 8 bases; unmatched junction bases: 13. The CDR3, as DNA: TGTGCCTGGAGCGCGGGACTAGCGGGAGGGAATTTTATTTATGAGCAGTTCTTC. It yields the protein CAWSAGLAGGNFIYEQFF.

The genes are TRBV29-1 and TRBJ2-3, with TRBD1 matching 8 bases. Germline V CDR1 and CDR2: SQVTM, ANQGSEA. Trimming cost V 2 bases and J 6 bases; bases outside gene matches: 10. CDR3 size: 15 residues. The CDR3 nucleotides are TGCAGCGTTGAACCCCGAGAAGGGACAGGCGATACGCAGTATTTT. It codes for CSVEPREGTGDTQYF.

This clonotype was detected a few times. This clone may be a read error of a much larger clone one base away. The V and J genes are TRBV27 and TRBJ1-1; D not certain. This CDR3 region has 13 residues. V lost 3 bases, J lost 1 base, and 6 bases lay in between. Germline V gene sequence: CDR1 MNHEY, CDR2 SMNVEV (reference sequence). CDR3 nucleotide sequence: TGTGCCAGCAGTTTTGCGGGGAACACTGAAGCTTTCTTT. Its protein is CASSFAGNTEAFF.

The chain combines TRBV29-1 with TRBJ2-1; the D is unclear. CDR3 length: 14 residues. Looked up from germline, CDR1 is SQVTM and CDR2 is ANQGSEA. Trimming cost V 2 bases and J 3 bases, with 11 bases left between them. In DNA, the CDR3 is TGCAGCGTTGAAAATCGTACAGTCTACAATGAGCAGTTCTTC. Its translation is CSVENRTVYNEQFF.